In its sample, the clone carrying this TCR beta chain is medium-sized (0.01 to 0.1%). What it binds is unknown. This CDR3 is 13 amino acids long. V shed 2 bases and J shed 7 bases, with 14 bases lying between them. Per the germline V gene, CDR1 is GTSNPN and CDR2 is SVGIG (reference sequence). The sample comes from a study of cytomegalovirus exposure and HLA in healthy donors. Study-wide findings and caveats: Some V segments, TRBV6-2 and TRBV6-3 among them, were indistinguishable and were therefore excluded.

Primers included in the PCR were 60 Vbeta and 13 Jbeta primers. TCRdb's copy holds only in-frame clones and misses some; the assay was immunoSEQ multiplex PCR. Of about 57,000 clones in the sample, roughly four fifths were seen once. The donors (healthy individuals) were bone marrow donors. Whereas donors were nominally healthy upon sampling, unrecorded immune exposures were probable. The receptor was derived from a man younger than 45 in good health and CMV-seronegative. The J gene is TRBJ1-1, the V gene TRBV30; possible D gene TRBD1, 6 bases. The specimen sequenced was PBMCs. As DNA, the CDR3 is TGTGCCTGGAGTCGAGGGGGAGGGGGTGAAGCTTTCTTT. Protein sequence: CAWSRGGGGEAFF.